This TCR beta chain appears in the sequencing data of a study of response to subunit inactivated influenza vaccine. One entry per CDR3 protein results from TCRdb running MiXCR on the RT-PCR reads. This table holds 500,000 to 600,000 distinct CDR3 sequences, approximately 10% found once. A note on this clonotype: A much larger clone is a single base away; this may be a read error.

This sample was also put to use in a study of T cells expressing NK-cell markers. That work adds: With UMIs, 5'RACE template switching was used to make TCR beta cDNA. Sorted CD3+CD56-NKG2C+, CD3+CD56+NKG2C+ and CD3+CD56+NKG2C- T cells supplied the TCR beta repertoires.

This sequence originates from a man in his fifties who received an inactivated influenza vaccine. This material consisted of PBMCs from blood, taken on the day of vaccination.

The CDR3 nucleotides are TGTGCCAGCAGCCAGGGCAGGGGCTCCTACAATGAGCAGTTCTTC. Its protein is CASSQGRGSYNEQFF. The genes are TRBV3-1 and TRBJ2-1, with D perhaps matching TRBD1 (6 bases). Deletions cut 3 bases from V and 0 bases from J, with 9 bases between. Per germline, CDR1 LGHDT and CDR2 YNNKEL (reference sequence). CDR3 length equals 15 residues.